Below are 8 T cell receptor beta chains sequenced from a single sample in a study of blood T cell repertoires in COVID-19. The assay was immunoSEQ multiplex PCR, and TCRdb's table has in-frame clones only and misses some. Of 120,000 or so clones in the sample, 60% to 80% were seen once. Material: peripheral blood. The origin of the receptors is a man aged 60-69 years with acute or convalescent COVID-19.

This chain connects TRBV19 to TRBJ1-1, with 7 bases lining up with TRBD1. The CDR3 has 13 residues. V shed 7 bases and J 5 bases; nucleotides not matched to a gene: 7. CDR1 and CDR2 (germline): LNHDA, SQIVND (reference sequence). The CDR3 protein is CASMNRGGTEAFF. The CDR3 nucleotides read TGTGCCAGTATGAACAGGGGTGGGACTGAAGCTTTCTTT. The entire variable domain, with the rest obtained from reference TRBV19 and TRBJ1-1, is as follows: DGGITQSPKYLFRKEGQNVTLSCEQNLNHDAMYWYRQDPGQGLRLIYYSQIVNDFQKGDIAEGYSVSREKKESFPLTVTSAQKNPTAFYLCASMNRGGTEAFFGQGTRLTVV.

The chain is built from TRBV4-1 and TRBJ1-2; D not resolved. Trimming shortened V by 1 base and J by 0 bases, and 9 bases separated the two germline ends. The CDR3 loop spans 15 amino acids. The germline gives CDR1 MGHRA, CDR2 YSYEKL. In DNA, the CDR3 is TGCGCCAGCAGCCAAGGGCCCGAAACTAACTATGGCTACACCTTC. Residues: CASSQGPETNYGYTF.

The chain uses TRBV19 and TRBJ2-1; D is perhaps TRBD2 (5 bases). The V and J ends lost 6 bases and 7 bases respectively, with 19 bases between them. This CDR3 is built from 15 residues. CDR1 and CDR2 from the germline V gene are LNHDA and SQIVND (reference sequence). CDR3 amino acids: CASSKGWASGNEQFF. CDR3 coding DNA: TGTGCCAGTAGCAAGGGATGGGCCTCGGGGAATGAGCAGTTCTTC.

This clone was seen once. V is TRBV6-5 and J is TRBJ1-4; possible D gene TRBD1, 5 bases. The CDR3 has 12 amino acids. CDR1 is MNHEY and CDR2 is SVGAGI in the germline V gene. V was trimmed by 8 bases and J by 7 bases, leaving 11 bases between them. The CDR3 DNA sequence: TGTGCCAGCTCCAGGGATTCTGAAAAACTGTTTTTT. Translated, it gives CASSRDSEKLFF.

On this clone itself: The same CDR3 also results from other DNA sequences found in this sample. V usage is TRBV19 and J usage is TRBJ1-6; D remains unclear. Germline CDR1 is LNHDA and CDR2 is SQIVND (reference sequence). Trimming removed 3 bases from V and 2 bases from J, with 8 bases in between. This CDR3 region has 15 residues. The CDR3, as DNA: TGTGCCAGTAGTATTGGAGGGACCTATAATTCACCCCTCCACTTT. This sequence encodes CASSIGGTYNSPLHF.

CDR3 DNA: TGTGCCAGCAGCTTCTCGGGGGGCACAGATACGCAGTATTTT. Residues: CASSFSGGTDTQYF. The chain has TRBV7-3 and TRBJ2-3; possible D gene TRBD2, 6 bases. Germline-derived CDR1 and CDR2 are SGHTA and FQGTGA. The germline V and J ends were trimmed by 3 bases and 1 base, with 8 bases remaining between them. This CDR3 contains 14 residues.

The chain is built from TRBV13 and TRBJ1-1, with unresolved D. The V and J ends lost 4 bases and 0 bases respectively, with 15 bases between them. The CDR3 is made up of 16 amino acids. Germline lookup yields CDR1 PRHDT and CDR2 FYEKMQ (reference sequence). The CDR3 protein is CASSSWTLTMNTEAFF. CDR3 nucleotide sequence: TGTGCCAGCAGCTCGTGGACTTTAACCATGAACACTGAAGCTTTCTTT.

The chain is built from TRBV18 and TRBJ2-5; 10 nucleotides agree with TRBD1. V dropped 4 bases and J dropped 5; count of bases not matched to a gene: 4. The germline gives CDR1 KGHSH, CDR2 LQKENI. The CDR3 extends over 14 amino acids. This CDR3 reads CASSQTGGRETQYF. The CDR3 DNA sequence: TGTGCCAGCTCACAGACAGGGGGCAGGGAGACCCAGTACTTC.